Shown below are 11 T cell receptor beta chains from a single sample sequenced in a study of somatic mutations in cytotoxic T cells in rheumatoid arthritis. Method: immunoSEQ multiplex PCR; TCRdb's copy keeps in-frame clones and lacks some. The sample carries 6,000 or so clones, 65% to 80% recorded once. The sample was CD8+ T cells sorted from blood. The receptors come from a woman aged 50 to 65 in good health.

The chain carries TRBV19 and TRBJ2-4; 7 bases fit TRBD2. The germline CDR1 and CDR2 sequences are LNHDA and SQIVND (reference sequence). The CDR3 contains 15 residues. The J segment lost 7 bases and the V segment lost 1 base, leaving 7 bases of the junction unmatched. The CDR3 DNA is TGTGCCAGTAGTATAGTTCAAGGGGAGGGGAACATTCAGTACTTC. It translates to CASSIVQGEGNIQYF.

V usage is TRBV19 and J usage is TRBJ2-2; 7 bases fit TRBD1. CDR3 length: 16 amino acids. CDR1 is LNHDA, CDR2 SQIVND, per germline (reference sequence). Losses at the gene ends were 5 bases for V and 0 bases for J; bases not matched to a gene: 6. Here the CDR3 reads CASSPRDSSNTGELFF. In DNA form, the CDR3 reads TGTGCCAGTAGTCCAAGGGACAGTTCGAACACCGGGGAGCTGTTTTTT. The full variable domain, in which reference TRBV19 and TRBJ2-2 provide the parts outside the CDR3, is DGGITQSPKYLFRKEGQNVTLSCEQNLNHDAMYWYRQDPGQGLRLIYYSQIVNDFQKGDIAEGYSVSREKKESFPLTVTSAQKNPTAFYLCASSPRDSSNTGELFFGEGSRLTVL.

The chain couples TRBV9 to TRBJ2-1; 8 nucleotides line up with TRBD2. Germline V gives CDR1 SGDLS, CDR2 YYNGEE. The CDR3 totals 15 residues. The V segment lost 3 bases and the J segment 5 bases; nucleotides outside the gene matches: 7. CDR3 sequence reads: CASSGGLAGDNEQFF. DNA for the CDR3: TGTGCCAGCAGCGGGGGGCTAGCGGGCGACAATGAGCAGTTCTTC.

In nucleotides, the CDR3 is TGTGCCAGCAGGTTAAATCCGGGACAGGATAATTCACCCCTCCACTTT. As protein: CASRLNPGQDNSPLHF. The chain recombines TRBV7-9 with TRBJ1-6, with 8 bases matching TRBD1. The CDR3 runs 16 residues. The trim removed 6 bases at V and 5 bases at J, leaving 9 bases unmatched. In germline, CDR1 is SEHNR, CDR2 FQNEAQ (reference sequence).

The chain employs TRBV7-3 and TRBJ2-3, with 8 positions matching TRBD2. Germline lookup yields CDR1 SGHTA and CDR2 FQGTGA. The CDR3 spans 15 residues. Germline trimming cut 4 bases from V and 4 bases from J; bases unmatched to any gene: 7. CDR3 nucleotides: TGTGCCAGCAGCTCACGGGGGGGCGGGCCAGATACGCAGTATTTT. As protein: CASSSRGGGPDTQYF.

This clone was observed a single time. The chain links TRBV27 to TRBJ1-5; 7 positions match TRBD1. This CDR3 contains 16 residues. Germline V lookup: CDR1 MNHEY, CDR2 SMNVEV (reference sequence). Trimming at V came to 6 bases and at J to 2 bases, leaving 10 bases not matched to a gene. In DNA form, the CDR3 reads TGTGCCAGCAGGATATCGACAGGGAAGGGCAATCAGCCCCAGCATTTT. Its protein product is CASRISTGKGNQPQHF.

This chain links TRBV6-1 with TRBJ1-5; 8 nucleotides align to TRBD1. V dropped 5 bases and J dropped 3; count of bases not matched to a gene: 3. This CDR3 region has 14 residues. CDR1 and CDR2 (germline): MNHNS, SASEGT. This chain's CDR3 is CASSRTGSNQPQHF. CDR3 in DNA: TGTGCCAGCAGTAGGACAGGGTCCAATCAGCCCCAGCATTTT.

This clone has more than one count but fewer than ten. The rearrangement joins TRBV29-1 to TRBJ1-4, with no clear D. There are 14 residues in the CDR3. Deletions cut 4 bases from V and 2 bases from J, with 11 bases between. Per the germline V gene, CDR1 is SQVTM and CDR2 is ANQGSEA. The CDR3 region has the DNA TGCAGCGTTGGCCTAGGTGGGACTAATGAAAAACTGTTTTTT. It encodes CSVGLGGTNEKLFF. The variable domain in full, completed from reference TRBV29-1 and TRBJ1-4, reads SAVISQKPSRDICQRGTSLTIQCQVDSQVTMMFWYRQQPGQSLTLIATANQGSEATYESGFVIDKFPISRPNLTFSTLTVSNMSPEDSSIYLCSVGLGGTNEKLFFGSGTQLSVL.

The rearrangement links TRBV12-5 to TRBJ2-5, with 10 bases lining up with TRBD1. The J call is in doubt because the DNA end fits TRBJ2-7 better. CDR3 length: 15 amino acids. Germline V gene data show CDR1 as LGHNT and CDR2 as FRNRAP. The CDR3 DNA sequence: TGTGCTAGTGGTCAATCCGGGACAGGGGATGCCGAGCAGTACTTC. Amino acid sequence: CASGQSGTGDAEQYF.

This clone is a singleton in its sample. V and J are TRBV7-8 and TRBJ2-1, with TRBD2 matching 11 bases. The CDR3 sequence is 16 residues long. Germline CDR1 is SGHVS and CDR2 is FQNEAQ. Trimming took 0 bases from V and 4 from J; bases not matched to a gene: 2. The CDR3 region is CASSLATSGKYNEQFF. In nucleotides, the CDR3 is TGTGCCAGCAGCTTAGCGACTAGCGGGAAGTACAATGAGCAGTTCTTC.

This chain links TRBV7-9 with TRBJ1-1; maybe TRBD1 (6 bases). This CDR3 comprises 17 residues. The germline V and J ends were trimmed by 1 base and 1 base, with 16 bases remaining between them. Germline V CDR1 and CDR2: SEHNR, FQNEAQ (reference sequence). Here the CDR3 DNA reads TGTGCCAGCAGCTTAGGCCCTACAGGGAGGGCGAACACTGAAGCTTTCTTT. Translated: CASSLGPTGRANTEAFF.